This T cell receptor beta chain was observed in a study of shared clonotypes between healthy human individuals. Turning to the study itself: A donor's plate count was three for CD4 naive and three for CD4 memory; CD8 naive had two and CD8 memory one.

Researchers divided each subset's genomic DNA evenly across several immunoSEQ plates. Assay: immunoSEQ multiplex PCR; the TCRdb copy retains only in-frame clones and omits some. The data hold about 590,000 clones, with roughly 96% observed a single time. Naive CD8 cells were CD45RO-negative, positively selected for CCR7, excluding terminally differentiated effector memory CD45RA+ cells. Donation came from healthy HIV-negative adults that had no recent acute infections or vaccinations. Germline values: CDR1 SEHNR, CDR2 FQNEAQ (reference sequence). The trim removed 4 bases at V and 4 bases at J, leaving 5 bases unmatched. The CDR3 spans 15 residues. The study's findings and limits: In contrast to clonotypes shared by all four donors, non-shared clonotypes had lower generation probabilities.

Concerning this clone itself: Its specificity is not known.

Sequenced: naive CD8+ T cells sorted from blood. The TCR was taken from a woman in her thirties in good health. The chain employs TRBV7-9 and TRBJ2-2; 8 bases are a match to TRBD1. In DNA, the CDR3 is TGTGCCAGCAGCTCGACAGGGGACCTCACCGGGGAGCTGTTTTTT. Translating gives CASSSTGDLTGELFF.